The entry below gives a single TCR beta chain sequence along with its context. This specimen belongs to a study of metastatic and nonmetastatic thyroid tumors. Study-wide context: Repertoires from malignant and benign thyroid patients were compared across blood and tumor or nodule tissue.

Thyroid surgery was preceded by no treatment in any patient. In the study's own analysis: Built for papillary thyroid cancer, a distant-metastasis classifier drew on CDR3 differences across clinicopathological groups. Using MiXCR, TCRdb reanalyzed the PCR reads. The V and J calls follow TCRdb's processing rather than the paper's. The table has over 30,000 clones, roughly a sixth seen once. Specimen: blood. The source is a male donor with papillary thyroid cancer or a benign thyroid nodule (not recorded which). Some clones in this sample may be carry-over from other donors' samples.

In DNA, the CDR3 is TGTGCCAGTAGTTACCTGGGCACAGATACGCAGTATTTT. This translates into CASSYLGTDTQYF. The genes are TRBV6-4 and TRBJ2-3; the D is unclear. Trimming left V 9 bases short and J 1 base short, with 11 bases between. The CDR3 is 13 residues long. Germline V CDR1 and CDR2: MRHNA, SNTAGT.